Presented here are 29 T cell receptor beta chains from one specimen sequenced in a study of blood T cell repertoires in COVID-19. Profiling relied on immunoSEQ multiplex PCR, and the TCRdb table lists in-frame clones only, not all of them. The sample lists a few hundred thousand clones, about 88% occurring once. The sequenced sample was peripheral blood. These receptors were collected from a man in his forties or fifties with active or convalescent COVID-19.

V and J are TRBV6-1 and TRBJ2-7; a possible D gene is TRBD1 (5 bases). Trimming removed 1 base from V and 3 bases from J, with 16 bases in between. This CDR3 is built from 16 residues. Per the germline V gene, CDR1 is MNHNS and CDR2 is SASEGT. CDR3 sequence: CASSEVRGQSRYEQYF. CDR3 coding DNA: TGTGCCAGCAGTGAAGTTAGGGGCCAAAGTCGCTACGAGCAGTACTTC.

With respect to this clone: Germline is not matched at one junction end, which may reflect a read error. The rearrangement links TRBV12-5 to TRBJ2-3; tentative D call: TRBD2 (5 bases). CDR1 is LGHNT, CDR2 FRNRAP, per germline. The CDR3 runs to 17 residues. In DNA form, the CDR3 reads TGTGCTAGCGGTTTCACTCCGGGCCCGGGGTGGGGAGATACGCAGTATTTT. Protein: CASGFTPGPGWGDTQYF.

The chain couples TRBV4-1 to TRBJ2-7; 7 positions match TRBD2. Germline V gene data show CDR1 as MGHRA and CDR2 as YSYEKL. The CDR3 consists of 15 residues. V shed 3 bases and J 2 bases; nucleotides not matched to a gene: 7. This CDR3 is CASSQVGGGPYEQYF. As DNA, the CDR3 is TGCGCCAGCAGCCAGGTCGGCGGGGGACCCTACGAGCAGTACTTC.

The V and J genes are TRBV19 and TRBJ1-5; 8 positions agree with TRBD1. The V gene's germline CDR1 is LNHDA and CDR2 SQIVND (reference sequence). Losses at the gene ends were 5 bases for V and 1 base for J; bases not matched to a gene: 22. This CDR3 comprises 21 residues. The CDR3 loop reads CASSPHKAGGQVYVSNQPQHF. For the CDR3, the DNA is TGTGCCAGTAGTCCCCACAAAGCAGGGGGACAGGTGTATGTGAGCAATCAGCCCCAGCATTTT.

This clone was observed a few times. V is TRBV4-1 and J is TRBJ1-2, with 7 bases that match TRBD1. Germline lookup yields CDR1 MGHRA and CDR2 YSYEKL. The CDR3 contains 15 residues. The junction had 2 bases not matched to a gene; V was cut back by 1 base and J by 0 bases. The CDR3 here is CASSQAGGSNYGYTF. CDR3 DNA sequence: TGCGCCAGCAGCCAAGCAGGGGGATCTAACTATGGCTACACCTTC.

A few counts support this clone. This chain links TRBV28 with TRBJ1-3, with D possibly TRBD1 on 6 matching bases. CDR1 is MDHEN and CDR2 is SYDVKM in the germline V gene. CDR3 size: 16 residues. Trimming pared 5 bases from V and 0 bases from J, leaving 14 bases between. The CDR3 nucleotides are TGTGCCAGCAGTCGGGGACACCATGACTCTGGAAACACCATATATTTT. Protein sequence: CASSRGHHDSGNTIYF.

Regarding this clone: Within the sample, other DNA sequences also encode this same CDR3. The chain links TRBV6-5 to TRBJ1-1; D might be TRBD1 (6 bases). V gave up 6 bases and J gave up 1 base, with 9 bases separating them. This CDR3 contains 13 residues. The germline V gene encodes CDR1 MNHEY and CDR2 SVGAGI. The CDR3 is CASSPGQNTEAFF. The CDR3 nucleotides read TGTGCCAGCAGCCCGGGACAGAACACTGAAGCTTTCTTT.

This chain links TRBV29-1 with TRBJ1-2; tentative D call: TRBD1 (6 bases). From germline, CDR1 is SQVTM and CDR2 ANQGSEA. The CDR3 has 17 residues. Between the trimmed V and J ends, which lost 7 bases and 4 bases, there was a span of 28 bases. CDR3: CSGGMGDGRGPFYGYTF. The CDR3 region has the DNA TGCAGCGGCGGAATGGGGGACGGGCGGGGGCCGTTCTATGGCTACACCTTC.

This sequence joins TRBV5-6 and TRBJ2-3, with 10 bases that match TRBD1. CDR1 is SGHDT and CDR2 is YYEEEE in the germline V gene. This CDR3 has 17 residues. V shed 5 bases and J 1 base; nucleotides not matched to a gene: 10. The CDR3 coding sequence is TGTGCCAGCAGTCGTCCGGGACAGGGGATTGGCACAGATACGCAGTATTTT. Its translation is CASSRPGQGIGTDTQYF.

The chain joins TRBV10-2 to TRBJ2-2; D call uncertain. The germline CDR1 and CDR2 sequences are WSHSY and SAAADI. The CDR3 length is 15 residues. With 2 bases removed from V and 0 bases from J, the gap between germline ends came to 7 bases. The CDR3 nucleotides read TGCGCCAGCAGTGAGGAGCTAGCGAACACCGGGGAGCTGTTTTTT. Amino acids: CASSEELANTGELFF.

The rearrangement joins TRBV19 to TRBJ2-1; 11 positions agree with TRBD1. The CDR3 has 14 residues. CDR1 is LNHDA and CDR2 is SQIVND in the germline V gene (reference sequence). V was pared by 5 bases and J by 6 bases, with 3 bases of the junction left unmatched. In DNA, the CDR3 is TGTGCCAGTAGTGCCGGGACAGGGGGCAATGAGCAGTTCTTC. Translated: CASSAGTGGNEQFF.

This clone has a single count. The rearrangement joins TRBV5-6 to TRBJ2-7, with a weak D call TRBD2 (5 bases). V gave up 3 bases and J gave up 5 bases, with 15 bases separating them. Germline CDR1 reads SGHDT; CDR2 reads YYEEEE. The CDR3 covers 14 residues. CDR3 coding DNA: TGTGCCAGCAGCTGGGAGTACGCCCTCCACGAGCAGTACTTC. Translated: CASSWEYALHEQYF.

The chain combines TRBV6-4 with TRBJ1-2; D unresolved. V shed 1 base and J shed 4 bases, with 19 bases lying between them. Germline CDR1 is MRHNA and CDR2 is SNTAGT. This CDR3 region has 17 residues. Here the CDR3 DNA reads TGTGCCAGCAGTGACTTAGGAGGCCCTAAAGAAGTCTATGGCTACACCTTC. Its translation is CASSDLGGPKEVYGYTF.

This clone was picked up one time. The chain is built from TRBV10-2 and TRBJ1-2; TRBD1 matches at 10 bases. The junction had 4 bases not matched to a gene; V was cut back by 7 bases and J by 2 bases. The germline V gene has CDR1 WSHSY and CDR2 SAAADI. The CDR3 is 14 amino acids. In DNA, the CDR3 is TGCGCCAGCACCCGGGACAGGGGAAACTATGGCTACACCTTC. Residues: CASTRDRGNYGYTF.

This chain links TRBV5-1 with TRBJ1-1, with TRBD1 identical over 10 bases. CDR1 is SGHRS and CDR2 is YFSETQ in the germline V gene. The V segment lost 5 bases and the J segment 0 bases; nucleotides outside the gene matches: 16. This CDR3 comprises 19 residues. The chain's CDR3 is CASRAGQGVGLAMNTEAFF. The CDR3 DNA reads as TGCGCCAGCAGGGCCGGACAGGGGGTCGGTCTCGCCATGAACACTGAAGCTTTCTTT.

This chain's CDR3 is CASRKNTGYTF. The CDR3 coding sequence is TGTGCCAGCAGGAAAAACACAGGCTACACCTTC. This chain uses TRBV6-5 with TRBJ1-2; D ambiguous. CDR1 is MNHEY, CDR2 SVGAGI, per germline. Trimming stripped 6 bases from V and 8 bases from J, with 10 bases between. The CDR3 runs to 11 residues.

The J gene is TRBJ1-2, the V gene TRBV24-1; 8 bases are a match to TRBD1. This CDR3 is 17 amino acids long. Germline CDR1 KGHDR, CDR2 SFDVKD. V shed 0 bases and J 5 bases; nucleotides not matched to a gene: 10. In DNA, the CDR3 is TGTGCCACCAGTGATTTGTATCCCCAGGGGGCATCATATGGCTACACCTTC. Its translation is CATSDLYPQGASYGYTF.

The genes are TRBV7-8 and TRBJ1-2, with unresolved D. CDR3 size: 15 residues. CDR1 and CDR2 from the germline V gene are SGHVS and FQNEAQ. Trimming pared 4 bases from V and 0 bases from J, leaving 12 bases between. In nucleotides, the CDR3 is TGTGCCAGCAGCTCCCTCGGTGCCTCTAACTATGGCTACACCTTC. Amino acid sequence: CASSSLGASNYGYTF.

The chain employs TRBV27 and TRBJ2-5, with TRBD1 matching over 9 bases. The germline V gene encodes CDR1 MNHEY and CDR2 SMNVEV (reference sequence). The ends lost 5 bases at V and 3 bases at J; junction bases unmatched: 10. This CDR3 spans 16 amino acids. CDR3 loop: CASSDPGTGIKETQYF. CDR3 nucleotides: TGTGCCAGCAGTGACCCGGGGACAGGGATTAAAGAGACCCAGTACTTC.

Here the CDR3 DNA reads TGTGCCAGCAGCTCCCGGGAGGGGAGGGGCGGAGAGACCCAGTACTTC. Protein product: CASSSREGRGGETQYF. This chain joins TRBV9 and TRBJ2-5; 8 bases line up with TRBD2. V shed 4 bases, J shed 4 bases, and the junction held 12 bases outside the gene matches. Germline V gene lookup returns CDR1 SGDLS and CDR2 YYNGEE. There are 16 residues in the CDR3.

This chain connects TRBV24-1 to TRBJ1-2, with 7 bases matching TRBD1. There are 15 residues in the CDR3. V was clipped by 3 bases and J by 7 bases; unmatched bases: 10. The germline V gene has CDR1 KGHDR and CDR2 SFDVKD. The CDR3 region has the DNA TGTGCCACCAGTGATCCCTCGACAGGGCATCGTGGCTACACCTTC. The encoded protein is CATSDPSTGHRGYTF.

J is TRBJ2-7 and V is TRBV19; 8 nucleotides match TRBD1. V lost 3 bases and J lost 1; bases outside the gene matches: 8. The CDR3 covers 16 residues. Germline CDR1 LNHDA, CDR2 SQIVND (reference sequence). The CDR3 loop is CASSMRVGQGSYEQYF. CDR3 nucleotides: TGTGCCAGTAGTATGAGGGTCGGACAGGGATCCTACGAGCAGTACTTC.

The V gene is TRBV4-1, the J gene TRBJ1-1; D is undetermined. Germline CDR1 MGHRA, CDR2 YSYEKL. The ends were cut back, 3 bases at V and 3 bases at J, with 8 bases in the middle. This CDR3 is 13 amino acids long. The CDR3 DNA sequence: TGCGCCAGCAGCCACCCACTCTACACTGAAGCTTTCTTT. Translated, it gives CASSHPLYTEAFF.

In nucleotides, the CDR3 is TGTGCCAGCAGCCCCCGGGACCGGGGGACCTACGAGCAGTACTTC. Translated: CASSPRDRGTYEQYF. This rearrangement joins TRBV13 to TRBJ2-7, with D maybe TRBD2 (6 bases). This CDR3 is 15 amino acids long. V lost 5 bases, J lost 2 bases, and 16 bases lay in between. The germline V gene encodes CDR1 PRHDT and CDR2 FYEKMQ (reference sequence).

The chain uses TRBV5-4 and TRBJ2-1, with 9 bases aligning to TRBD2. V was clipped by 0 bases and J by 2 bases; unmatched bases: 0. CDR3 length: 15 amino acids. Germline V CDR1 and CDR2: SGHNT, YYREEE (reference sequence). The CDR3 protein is CASSLGTSAYNEQFF. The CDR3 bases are TGTGCCAGCAGCTTGGGGACTAGCGCCTACAATGAGCAGTTCTTC.

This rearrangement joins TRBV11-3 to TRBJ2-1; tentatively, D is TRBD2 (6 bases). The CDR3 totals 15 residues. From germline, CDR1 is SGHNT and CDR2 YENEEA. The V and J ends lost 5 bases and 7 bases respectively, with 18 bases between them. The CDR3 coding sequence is TGTGCCAGCAGCCCGGGACTTTACCTCGGGAATGAGCAGTTCTTC. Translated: CASSPGLYLGNEQFF. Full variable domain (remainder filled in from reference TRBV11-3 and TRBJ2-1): EAGVVQSPRYKIIEKKQPVAFWCNPISGHNTLYWYLQNLGQGPELLIRYENEEAVDDSQLPKDRFSAERLKGVDSTLKIQPAELGDSAVYLCASSPGLYLGNEQFFGPGTRLTVL.

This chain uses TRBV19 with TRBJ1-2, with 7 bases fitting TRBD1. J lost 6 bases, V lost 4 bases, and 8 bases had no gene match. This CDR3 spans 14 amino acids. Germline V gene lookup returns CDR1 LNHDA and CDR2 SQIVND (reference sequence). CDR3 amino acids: CASSTLGQLDGYTF. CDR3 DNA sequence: TGTGCCAGTAGTACCCTGGGACAGCTTGATGGCTACACCTTC.

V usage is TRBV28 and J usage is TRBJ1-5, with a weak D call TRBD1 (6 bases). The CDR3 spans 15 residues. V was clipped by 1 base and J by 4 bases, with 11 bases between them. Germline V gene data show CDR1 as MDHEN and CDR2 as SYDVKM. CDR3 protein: CASSLLGQINQPQHF. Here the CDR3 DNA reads TGTGCCAGCAGTTTATTAGGACAGATTAATCAGCCCCAGCATTTT.

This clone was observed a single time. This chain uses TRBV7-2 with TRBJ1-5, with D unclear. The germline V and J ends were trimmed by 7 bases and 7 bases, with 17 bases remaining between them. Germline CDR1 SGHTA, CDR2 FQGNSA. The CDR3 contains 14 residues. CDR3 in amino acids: CASTWYREYQPQHF. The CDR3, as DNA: TGTGCCAGCACCTGGTATCGGGAGTACCAGCCCCAGCATTTT.